The TCR beta chain described here comes from a study of cytomegalovirus exposure and HLA in healthy donors. The ends lost 6 bases at V and 0 bases at J; junction bases unmatched: 7. Germline assignment: CDR1 KGHSH and CDR2 LQKENI. The CDR3 contains 15 residues. General study points: Later on, a genetic analysis was performed. It linked a missense variant in DCLRE1C with V- and J-gene trimming of TCR beta. Most TCR sequences were seen very rarely across donors, but some public TCRs occurred in many. A later analysis reportedly found that, within productive TCRs, an Asian-associated ancestry cluster had fewer N-insertions than the mean observed across the approximately 660 donors.

Researchers ran the PCR with 60 Vbeta and 13 Jbeta primers. Under the authors' procedure: In a later analysis, of some 80 million unique beta chains, about 11 million appeared in at least two donors. Produced via immunoSEQ multiplex PCR; TCRdb's table is partial and in-frame only. D and trimming come from the DNA, and the V and J calls and clone size come from that table. Among some 180,000 clones listed, roughly 79% were seen once. Concerning this clone: Its antigen remains unknown.

The TCR originated in a male donor in good health and CMV-seronegative. The specimen was PBMCs. The rearrangement links TRBV18 to TRBJ1-1; 7 bases align to TRBD1. The CDR3 protein is CASSPRQGVNTEAFF. The DNA of the CDR3 is TGTGCCAGCTCCCCGAGACAGGGAGTGAACACTGAAGCTTTCTTT.